One T cell receptor (beta chain) is described in this entry. What antigen it recognizes has not been identified. The cohort was made up of approximately 670 healthy bone marrow donors. At the time of sampling, all cohort members were nominally healthy, though unrecorded immune exposures were likely present. The donor tested CMV seronegative and was one of the 352 seronegative cohort members. Each donor provided a peripheral blood sample, and peripheral blood mononuclear cells were used for TCR beta sequencing. The Qiagen DNeasy Blood Extraction Kit was used to extract genomic DNA from the blood cell samples. The data derive from a study of cytomegalovirus exposure and HLA in healthy donors (dated by TCRdb to between 2016 and 2019). Background on the whole study: According to an earlier analysis of a few hundred of the donors, roughly 180 million T cells yielded over 90 million unique TCR beta sequences and approximately 300 Gb of sequence data. Roughly 290 gigabases of sequencing data and around 80 million unique TCR sequences made up an early release that covered approximately 650 HLA-typed donors. Using immunosequencing, the study profiled T cell repertoires from about 620 subjects and related those repertoires to cytomegalovirus serostatus. Along with the roughly 670-subject first cohort, a separate validation cohort of over a hundred different subjects was used. Of the 300 to 450 genotyped donors, approximately 83% fell in the genetic ancestry cluster associated with self-reported Caucasian donors. All discovery cohort repertoires had been generated on a single sequencing platform. Both class I and class II loci were covered by HLA typing, at four-digit resolution. The aim of the study was to test whether cataloging public T cell receptors could identify signatures of past pathogen exposure. The study combined high-throughput TCR immunosequencing, statistical association of individual TCRs with disease status, and machine learning to predict cytomegalovirus infection status. Typing coverage varied by locus: roughly 629-630 donors for A, B, C, DRB1 and DQB1; approximately 560 for DQA1; nearly 610 for DPA1; about 450 for DPB1. Across some 400 genotyped donors of the cohort, an average of about 200,000 unique TCR beta nucleotide sequences per donor were sequenced, and roughly 17% of those sequences were non-productive. About 5 DR-DQ haplotypes were handled as single units for association and clustering, since linkage in the cohort was strong. Alongside the repertoire data, information on donor age, sex, ethnicity and CMV serostatus was compiled. To decide whether each TCR beta V gene segment behaved as functional or pseudogenic, an earlier analysis of some 540 of the donors relied on high-throughput TCR beta sequencing. In a later genetic analysis, genome-wide SNP genotypes for about 65% of the roughly 700 donors were used, and that subset was treated as a discovery cohort. To study patterns of TCR occurrence, a later analysis re-analyzed previously published TCR beta repertoires from 600 to 750 donors and added high-resolution HLA genotyping. Rather than using new phenotypic data, the later analysis identified candidate immune exposures from TCR beta sequences and from how often those sequences occurred across donors. On the study overall, not on this receptor specifically: A further reported finding was that TCR beta sequences accurately predicted the HLA-A and HLA-B alleles for most subjects in the first cohort. A later analysis found that TCR association rates varied across HLA loci, with DRB1 alleles showing the most associated TCRs and HLA-C alleles the fewest. A later analysis found that HLA-associated TCR beta chains were more clonally expanded and had lower generation probabilities than equally common non-associated chains. The cohort was sequenced for TCR beta chains only, and without alpha or paired-chain data the features that could be detected were limited. A cluster of highly shared sequence variants was judged likely to be a technical artifact of the sequencing pipeline. HLA typing was unavailable for some donors at each locus, so association tests used only the typed subset. While some public TCRs were present in many individuals, most TCR sequences turned up only very rarely across donors. According to the authors, the approach could potentially be generalized to other disease states and immunological phenotypes. Linkage disequilibrium might explain the correlated functional status among segregating V segments, but an unknown experimental factor could not be ruled out. In a later analysis, several top co-occurrence clusters were reported to appear linked to parvovirus B19, influenza, CMV and Epstein-Barr virus. An association between a missense DCLRE1C variant and V-gene and J-gene trimming of TCR beta chains was found in a later genetic analysis and replicated in an independent cohort. In a later analysis, most CMV-associated TCR beta chains were found to appear HLA-restricted, with HLA associations seemingly driven largely by CMV exposure. The only immune exposure information available for the cohort was CMV serostatus. The earlier analysis of nearly 600 of the donors excluded seventeen rarely observed V segments, including chromosome 9 orphons, because counts were too low. In a later genetic analysis, fewer N-insertions in productive TCRs were reported among donors in an Asian-associated ancestry cluster than the approximately 670-donor mean. In vitro tests confirmed that a few of the cytomegalovirus-associated TCR beta chains recognize cytomegalovirus antigens. Sequencing depth was assumed to be roughly uniform across donors in the presence/absence analyses, though that assumption may not hold. Assigning TCR associations to individual alleles was difficult when HLA alleles, especially DR and DQ, strongly co-occurred. Broadly in line with IMGT annotations, most TCR beta V segments showed up in productive rearrangements about 87% or about 30% of the time in an earlier analysis of about 500 of the donors. Because the 87-base-pair reads could not distinguish some IMGT-functional V segments, including TRBV6-2 and TRBV6-3, those segments were excluded. In both the original and validation cohorts, the classifier was reported to diagnose cytomegalovirus status with high specificity and sensitivity. Specific HLA alleles were associated with 15,000 to 20,000 TCR beta sequences at a false discovery rate of 0.05 in a later analysis. In the study, some 160 TCR beta chains were listed as associated with cytomegalovirus.

Library creation used the immunoSEQ multiplex PCR assay. For the multiplex PCR, a mixture combining 60 forward primers for TCR Vbeta segments and 13 reverse primers for TCR Jbeta segments was used. The CDR3 region of rearranged TCR beta genes was amplified from genomic DNA with a multiplex PCR assay. The amplified TCR beta libraries were sequenced on the Illumina HiSeq System as 87-base-pair reads. On the study's bioinformatics: A later analysis counted approximately 76 million unique TCR beta chains across the 500 to 850 repertoires, and around 9.9 million of these chains were shared by at least two donors. A nearest-neighbor algorithm error-corrected the raw reads and collapsed the reads into unique sequences, merging closely related sequences to remove PCR and sequencing errors. To assign V, D and J gene segments, CDR3 sequences were aligned to IMGT reference sequences. For a sequence to be retained, a match of at least six nucleotides to both a V gene segment and a J gene segment was required. A rearrangement counted as productive if the CDR3 had no stop codons and remained in frame with V and J, and every other rearrangement counted as non-productive. Following IMGT convention, CDR3 was defined as the stretch from the second conserved V-encoded cysteine up to the conserved J-encoded phenylalanine. Sequences without an unambiguous match to a single V gene segment were excluded from the earlier analysis of 587 of the donors. In an earlier analysis of 450 to 700 of the donors, V segments were called functional above 56.7% productive rearrangements and were called segregating when the between-donor standard deviation exceeded 5%. A statistical classification framework was developed to diagnose cytomegalovirus status using the catalog of TCR beta chain sequences. In a later analysis, V and J genes were assigned by comparing TCR nucleotide sequences against IMGT/GENE-DB human TR gene sequences. Using the TCRdist pipeline, a later analysis assigned CDR3 sequences along with most-parsimonious VDJ recombination scenarios. In a later analysis, each TCR beta chain was defined by its CDR3 amino acid sequence together with its V-gene family, and reads without a unique V-gene family were excluded. As a way to deal with suspected cross-contamination and a sequencing artifact, a later analysis dropped 592 nucleotide sequences that were highly shared and had low generation probability. A later analysis calculated a clonal expansion index for each public chain from normalized within-repertoire ranks of inferred template counts. Generation probabilities in a later analysis came from a VDJ recombination model fitted to out-of-frame rearrangements, and those results were checked against IGoR. Hypergeometric tests were used in a later analysis to score TCR-TCR, TCR-HLA and TCR-CMV co-occurrence, with a repertoire-size bias correction applied to the TCR pairs. To estimate false discovery rates, a later analysis permuted the HLA or CMV assignments 20 times. In a later analysis, co-occurring TCRs were grouped with DBSCAN, and TCRdist sequence similarity was added when clustering was performed within HLA-allele-positive subsets. Co-occurrence clustering excluded repertoires with fewer than 30,000 or more than 120,000 public chains, plus five with anomalous nucleotide sharing. TCRdb retrieved this table from immuneACCESS and kept in-frame rearrangements only. Not all clones are present; in checked studies, unresolved V genes account for under half, and no reason is known for the remainder. The V and J calls and clone size were taken over from that table, and D and trimming were inferred from the DNA. The table for this sample shows some 42,000 clones. The ten top clones hold 1% to 1.5% of the sample.

The cysteine opens and the phenylalanine closes a CDR3 of 15 amino acids. Only the CDR3 region is kept as DNA, spanning 45 bases read in frame from base 1. The V and J ends are trimmed by 5 bases and 4 bases, leaving 18 bases between them. The germline V gene specifies SGHAT as CDR1 and FQNNGV as CDR2. The sample comprised PBMCs. This receptor was obtained from a man aged 25-45 years in good health and CMV-seronegative. In this chain, TRBV11-2 is recombined with TRBJ2-7; the D gene cannot be named for sure. The CDR3 protein is CASSPVAGSRYEQYF. The sequenced DNA is TGTGCCAGCAGCCCGGTCGCCGGGTCGAGGTACGAGCAGTACTTC. When the CDR3 is completed using the reference TRBV11-2 and TRBJ2-7 genes on either side, the full variable domain is EAGVAQSPRYKIIEKRQSVAFWCNPISGHATLYWYQQILGQGPKLLIQFQNNGVVDDSQLPKDRFSAERLKGVDSTLKIQPAKLEDSAVYLCASSPVAGSRYEQYFGPGTRLTVT.